The 18 T cell receptor beta chains given below trace back to one sample, sequenced in a study of CD8 T cells in Susac syndrome. cDNA came from 0.5 to 1 ug RNA primed by random hexamers. TCRdb redid the calling of the immunoSEQ multiplex PCR reads with MiXCR, one entry per CDR3 protein. The sample includes under 200,000 distinct CDR3 sequences, around 94% of them seen just once. The specimen sequenced was CD4+ T cells from PBMCs. The receptors were gathered from a human donor in good health.

This chain joins TRBV28 and TRBJ2-7; possible D gene TRBD1, 5 bases. The V gene lost 6 bases and the J gene lost 4 bases, with 7 bases spanning the gap. The CDR3 is 11 amino acids. Germline V gives CDR1 MDHEN, CDR2 SYDVKM. The CDR3 protein is CASRGPYEQYF. The CDR3, as DNA: TGTGCCAGCAGGGGGCCGTACGAGCAGTACTTC.

The genes are TRBV20-1 and TRBJ2-5; no clear D. The CDR3 is 11 residues long. Trimming took 0 bases from V and 5 from J, leaving 4 bases between them. Germline CDR1 DFQATT, CDR2 SNEGSKA (reference sequence). This CDR3 is CSARDGETQYF. CDR3 bases: TGCAGTGCTAGAGATGGGGAGACCCAGTACTTC.

The rearrangement links TRBV4-2 to TRBJ1-1; D call uncertain. Germline V gene sequence: CDR1 LGHNA, CDR2 YNFKEQ. The CDR3 is 15 residues long. The germline V and J ends were trimmed by 2 bases and 0 bases, with 10 bases remaining between them. CDR3 loop: CASSQPDRLNTEAFF. The CDR3 coding sequence is TGTGCCAGCAGCCAACCCGATCGGTTGAACACTGAAGCTTTCTTT.

This chain uses TRBV20-1 with TRBJ2-3; TRBD1 aligns across 11 bases. V trimming: 6 bases; J trimming: 2 bases; junction bases outside the gene matches: 7. The CDR3 spans 15 residues. Germline assignment: CDR1 DFQATT and CDR2 SNEGSKA (reference sequence). CDR3 bases: TGCAGTGCGCGGACAGGGGGCTTCACCACAGATACGCAGTATTTT. Its translation is CSARTGGFTTDTQYF.

V is TRBV12-5 and J is TRBJ2-2; D possibly corresponds to TRBD2 (5 bases). CDR3 length: 17 residues. The germline V and J ends were trimmed by 0 bases and 4 bases, with 15 bases remaining between them. Germline V CDR1 and CDR2: LGHNT, FRNRAP. CDR3 bases: TGTGCTAGTGGTTTGGTAATTTCCATGGGGAGCACCGGGGAGCTGTTTTTT. This codes for CASGLVISMGSTGELFF.

This chain connects TRBV2 to TRBJ1-5; possibly TRBD1 for D (6 bases). Trimming cost V 7 bases and J 2 bases, with 15 bases left between them. CDR1 is SNHLY and CDR2 is FYNNEI in the germline V gene. The CDR3 is 15 residues long. The CDR3 here is CASKSGDVGNQPQHF. The CDR3 DNA reads as TGTGCCAGCAAATCAGGGGATGTTGGCAATCAGCCCCAGCATTTT.

The CDR3 DNA sequence: TGTGCCAGCAGTTTATTACACCAAGAGACCCAGTACTTC. Its protein is CASSLLHQETQYF. The chain carries TRBV28 and TRBJ2-5; unclear D gene. V was clipped by 1 base and J by 0 bases, with 3 bases between them. The germline gives CDR1 MDHEN, CDR2 SYDVKM. This CDR3 is built from 13 residues.

The V and J genes are TRBV7-9 and TRBJ2-5; D possibly uses TRBD1 or TRBD2 (5 bases each). Trimming took off 5 bases at V and 5 bases at J, with 21 bases between the two ends. The CDR3 length is 16 residues. The germline V gene encodes CDR1 SEHNR and CDR2 FQNEAQ (reference sequence). This CDR3 is CASSEGTRLRGETQYF. The CDR3 nucleotides are TGTGCCAGCAGCGAAGGGACCCGCCTGAGGGGTGAGACCCAGTACTTC.

The chain joins TRBV23-1 to TRBJ1-2, with 11 positions matching TRBD1. Being an ORF, TRBV23-1 has a function that is uncertain. The CDR3 is 15 residues long. V dropped 2 bases and J dropped 4; count of bases not matched to a gene: 3. CDR3 region: CASSQGQGAGYGYTF. The CDR3 DNA is TGCGCCAGCAGTCAAGGACAGGGGGCCGGCTATGGCTACACCTTC.

The chain couples TRBV14 to TRBJ2-1, with 7 bases aligning to TRBD2. Germline CDR1 reads SGHDN; CDR2 reads FVKESK. CDR3 size: 16 residues. The V segment lost 0 bases and the J segment 0 bases; nucleotides outside the gene matches: 2. The CDR3 is CASSQDGGSSYNEQFF. The DNA of the CDR3 is TGTGCCAGCAGCCAAGACGGGGGGAGCTCCTACAATGAGCAGTTCTTC.

The chain employs TRBV5-1 and TRBJ2-7; 8 bases align to TRBD1. CDR3 length equals 16 residues. Germline trimming cut 5 bases from V and 5 bases from J; bases unmatched to any gene: 15. CDR1 SGHRS and CDR2 YFSETQ come from the germline V gene. The CDR3 DNA sequence: TGCGCCAGCAGACCGAACCAGAGACAGGGGTCCAACGAGCAGTACTTC. It is translated as CASRPNQRQGSNEQYF.

This chain connects TRBV15 to TRBJ1-6; D gene unclear. Trimming stripped 0 bases from V and 7 bases from J, with 13 bases between. CDR1 is LNHNV and CDR2 is YYDKDF in the germline V gene (reference sequence). The CDR3 spans 16 residues. The CDR3 region is CATSRDPSAANSPLHF. Written as DNA, the CDR3 is TGTGCCACCAGCAGAGATCCCTCGGCGGCCAATTCACCCCTCCACTTT. The variable domain in full, with the rest retrieved from reference TRBV15 and TRBJ1-6, is DAMVIQNPRYQVTQFGKPVTLSCSQTLNHNVMYWYQQKSSQAPKLLFHYYDKDFNNEADTPDNFQSRRPNTSFCFLDIRSPGLGDTAMYLCATSRDPSAANSPLHFGNGTRLTVT.

The CDR3 spells CSVGRDTVNGYTF. CDR3 coding DNA: TGCAGCGTCGGCCGGGACACGGTAAATGGCTACACCTTC. The J gene is TRBJ1-2, the V gene TRBV29-1; TRBD1 is a possible D gene (6 bases). Germline lookup yields CDR1 SQVTM and CDR2 ANQGSEA. V was trimmed by 6 bases and J by 6 bases, leaving 17 bases between them. The CDR3 spans 13 residues.

The chain combines TRBV5-1 with TRBJ2-3; unclear D gene. In germline, CDR1 is SGHRS, CDR2 YFSETQ. This CDR3 is 15 amino acids long. The V and J ends lost 1 base and 2 bases respectively, with 11 bases between them. The CDR3 reads CASSLSRVHTDTQYF. The CDR3 DNA follows: TGCGCCAGCAGCTTGTCACGTGTTCACACAGATACGCAGTATTTT.

The chain couples TRBV20-1 to TRBJ2-7, with D unclear. Germline CDR1 reads DFQATT; CDR2 reads SNEGSKA (reference sequence). V lost 5 bases to trimming and J lost 5 bases, with 16 bases between them. The CDR3 consists of 13 residues. The CDR3 loop is CSAQLGYSDEQYF. The DNA for the CDR3 is TGCAGTGCTCAGTTGGGGTACTCGGACGAGCAGTACTTC.

This clonotype came up once. The J gene is TRBJ2-3, the V gene TRBV28, with 10 bases matching TRBD2. The V segment lost 5 bases and the J segment 5 bases; nucleotides outside the gene matches: 10. The CDR3 extends over 16 amino acids. Germline V gene data show CDR1 as MDHEN and CDR2 as SYDVKM. Here the CDR3 reads CASSPEAGGQRDTQYF. CDR3 nucleotide sequence: TGTGCCAGCAGTCCGGAAGCGGGGGGGCAGAGAGATACGCAGTATTTT.

This clonotype was counted once. J is TRBJ2-7 and V is TRBV29-1; tentative D call: TRBD1 (6 bases). V lost 4 bases, J lost 2 bases, and 18 bases lay in between. Germline lookup yields CDR1 SQVTM and CDR2 ANQGSEA. CDR3 length: 15 amino acids. Here the CDR3 DNA reads TGCAGCGTTGCGGGACGTGGTGCAGGGGCCTACGAGCAGTACTTC. It specifies CSVAGRGAGAYEQYF.

This sequence joins TRBV4-2 and TRBJ1-3; possibly TRBD1 for D (6 bases). CDR3 size: 14 residues. The germline CDR1 and CDR2 sequences are LGHNA and YNFKEQ. V shed 4 bases and J shed 16 bases, with 23 bases lying between them. CDR3 amino acids: CASSPKRGGRLLYF. The DNA of the CDR3 is TGTGCCAGCAGCCCGAAGAGGGGGGGGCGATTGTTGTATTTT.